This TCR beta chain was identified in a study of graft-versus-host responses after intestinal transplantation. The assay was immunoSEQ multiplex PCR, and TCRdb's table has in-frame clones only and misses some. The sample has around 110,000 clones; roughly 89% are singletons. The V and J ends lost 4 bases and 0 bases respectively, with 19 bases between them. This CDR3 is 18 amino acids long. From germline, CDR1 is SGHDN and CDR2 FVKESK. About this clone: Its antigen is currently unknown.

This sequence joins TRBV14 and TRBJ1-3; tentative D call: TRBD1 (6 bases). The specimen was unstimulated CD4+ T cells sorted from spleen or lymph node cells, collected before transplant. The TCR was taken from a human donor who was the organ donor for an intestinal transplant. DNA for the CDR3: TGTGCCAGCAGCCGCGGACAGTTTAGGGGACCCTCTGGAAACACCATATATTTT. It specifies CASSRGQFRGPSGNTIYF. Variable domain in full (rest from reference TRBV14 and TRBJ1-3): EAGVTQFPSHSVIEKGQTVTLRCDPISGHDNLYWYRRVMGKEIKFLLHFVKESKQDESGMPNNRFLAERTGGTYSTLKVQPAELEDSGVYFCASSRGQFRGPSGNTIYFGEGSWLTVV.